A selection of T cell receptor beta chains follows, all from one sample in a study of blood T cell repertoires in COVID-19. Assay used: immunoSEQ multiplex PCR; TCRdb lists only in-frame clones, some missing. The data show under 250,000 clones, 85% seen once. The specimen was peripheral blood. Every receptor here comes from a woman aged 55-69 years with active or convalescent COVID-19. CDR3s include the opening cysteine and the closing phenylalanine or tryptophan. Each record gives: CDR3 length, D gene, clone size, V gene, J gene, CDR3 protein, CDR3 DNA. D genes are given only for firm matches. Where a row states a size, it is once, few, many or the class of an expanded clone; other rows omit it.

len: 16
d_gene: -
abundance: -
v_gene: TRBV7-6
j_gene: TRBJ2-7
CDR3aa: CASSLASGAGEGEQYF
CDR3nt: TGTGCCAGCAGCTTAGCGTCGGGCGCCGGGGAAGGGGAGCAGTACTTC

len: 15
d_gene: TRBD2
abundance: once
v_gene: TRBV7-8
j_gene: TRBJ2-1
CDR3aa: CASSPRTSGGDKQFF
CDR3nt: TGTGCCAGCAGCCCAAGGACTAGCGGGGGGGATAAGCAGTTCTTC

len: 12
d_gene: -
abundance: -
v_gene: TRBV12-5
j_gene: TRBJ1-3
CDR3aa: CASALSGNTIYF
CDR3nt: TGTGCTAGTGCCCTAAGCGGAAACACCATATATTTT

len: 16
d_gene: -
abundance: -
v_gene: TRBV5-1
j_gene: TRBJ1-6
CDR3aa: CASSLVPGGADSPLHF
CDR3nt: TGCGCCAGCAGCTTGGTGCCGGGGGGCGCGGATTCACCCCTCCACTTT

len: 12
d_gene: -
abundance: -
v_gene: TRBV7-9
j_gene: TRBJ2-2
CDR3aa: CASSYGAGELFF
CDR3nt: TGTGCCAGCAGCTACGGGGCCGGGGAGCTGTTTTTT

len: 15
d_gene: -
abundance: -
v_gene: TRBV18
j_gene: TRBJ1-3
CDR3aa: CASSPSRGTGNTIYF
CDR3nt: TGTGCCAGCTCACCGTCCAGGGGCACCGGAAACACCATATATTTT

len: 15
d_gene: TRBD1
abundance: -
v_gene: TRBV4-1
j_gene: TRBJ2-3
CDR3aa: CASSRRDRAGDTQYF
CDR3nt: TGCGCCAGCAGCAGAAGGGACAGGGCTGGCGATACGCAGTATTTT

len: 12
d_gene: -
abundance: few
v_gene: TRBV3-1/TRBV3-2
j_gene: TRBJ1-4
CDR3aa: CASSLHTGTVVF
CDR3nt: TGTGCCAGCAGCCTACATACAGGGACCGTCGTATTT

len: 13
d_gene: -
abundance: -
v_gene: TRBV2
j_gene: TRBJ2-5
CDR3aa: CASSAMVEETQYF
CDR3nt: TGTGCCAGCAGTGCTATGGTGGAGGAGACCCAGTACTTC

len: 14
d_gene: -
abundance: -
v_gene: TRBV6-5
j_gene: TRBJ1-5
CDR3aa: CASSPVGEGQPQHF
CDR3nt: TGTGCCAGCAGTCCCGTCGGGGAGGGGCAGCCCCAGCATTTT

len: 13
d_gene: -
abundance: -
v_gene: TRBV9
j_gene: TRBJ1-5
CDR3aa: CASSADINQPQHF
CDR3nt: TGTGCCAGCAGCGCCGACATAAATCAGCCCCAGCATTTT

len: 15
d_gene: TRBD1
abundance: -
v_gene: TRBV2
j_gene: TRBJ2-2
CDR3aa: CASRQDRGNTGELFF
CDR3nt: TGTGCCAGCAGACAGGACAGGGGGAACACCGGGGAGCTGTTTTTT

len: 17
d_gene: TRBD1
abundance: -
v_gene: TRBV19
j_gene: TRBJ2-6
CDR3aa: CASSNTGGGSGANVLTF
CDR3nt: TGTGCCAGTAGTAACACAGGGGGCGGCTCTGGGGCCAACGTCCTGACTTTC

len: 13
d_gene: -
abundance: -
v_gene: TRBV19
j_gene: TRBJ1-2
CDR3aa: CASSSSGTYGYTF
CDR3nt: TGTGCCAGTAGTAGCTCAGGTACTTATGGCTACACCTTC

len: 13
d_gene: -
abundance: -
v_gene: TRBV6-5
j_gene: TRBJ2-1
CDR3aa: CASSYAGRNEQFF
CDR3nt: TGTGCCAGCAGTTATGCGGGGAGGAATGAGCAGTTCTTC

len: 15
d_gene: -
abundance: -
v_gene: TRBV5-4
j_gene: TRBJ1-6
CDR3aa: CASSPGGPYNSPLHF
CDR3nt: TGTGCCAGCAGTCCCGGCGGGCCTTATAATTCACCCCTCCACTTT

len: 14
d_gene: -
abundance: -
v_gene: TRBV2
j_gene: TRBJ1-1
CDR3aa: CASSYFTGSTEAFF
CDR3nt: TGTGCCAGCAGTTACTTCACGGGGTCCACTGAAGCTTTCTTT

len: 15
d_gene: -
abundance: -
v_gene: TRBV19
j_gene: TRBJ2-5
CDR3aa: CASSEQGGVVETQYF
CDR3nt: TGTGCCAGTAGCGAACAGGGAGGGGTAGTAGAGACCCAGTACTTC

len: 19
d_gene: TRBD1
abundance: -
v_gene: TRBV7-9
j_gene: TRBJ2-6
CDR3aa: CASSLAGTGGYSGANVLTF
CDR3nt: TGTGCCAGCAGCTTAGCTGGGACAGGGGGCTACTCTGGGGCCAACGTCCTGACTTTC

len: 13
d_gene: -
abundance: -
v_gene: TRBV5-8
j_gene: TRBJ1-5
CDR3aa: CASTPGSNQPQHF
CDR3nt: TGTGCCAGCACGCCAGGTTCCAATCAGCCCCAGCATTTT

len: 16
d_gene: -
abundance: -
v_gene: TRBV30
j_gene: TRBJ1-6
CDR3aa: CAWKYGSVFYNSPLHF
CDR3nt: TGTGCCTGGAAGTATGGTTCGGTCTTCTATAATTCACCCCTCCACTTT

len: 17
d_gene: TRBD1
abundance: -
v_gene: TRBV3-1/TRBV3-2
j_gene: TRBJ2-4
CDR3aa: CASSQEERGTGANIQYF
CDR3nt: TGTGCCAGCAGCCAAGAAGAGCGTGGGACAGGGGCAAACATTCAGTACTTC

len: 16
d_gene: -
abundance: -
v_gene: TRBV9
j_gene: TRBJ2-2
CDR3aa: CASSVSSDTNTGELFF
CDR3nt: TGTGCCAGCAGCGTTTCCTCGGACACGAACACCGGGGAGCTGTTTTTT

len: 13
d_gene: -
abundance: -
v_gene: TRBV12-3/TRBV12-4
j_gene: TRBJ1-3
CDR3aa: CASSLSSGNTIYF
CDR3nt: TGTGCCAGCAGCCTGAGTTCTGGAAACACCATATATTTT